The rows below give T cell receptor beta chains drawn from one sample of a study of T cells in localized non-small cell lung cancer. Profiling relied on immunoSEQ multiplex PCR, and the TCRdb table lists in-frame clones only, not all of them. This sample has under 7,000 clones; about 91% occur once, and the top ten carry roughly a sixth. The sequences come from peripheral blood, collected before any cancer treatment. The receptors were gathered from a male donor at least 60 years old with stage I lung adenocarcinoma. CDR3s include the opening cysteine and the closing phenylalanine or tryptophan. A D gene is named only where the DNA matches it firmly. Clone size appears in some rows only: once, few, many, or a class for an expanded clone.

V: TRBV30; size: once; J: TRBJ1-5; D: NA; CDR3: CAWSLGNQPQHF; DNA: TGTGCCTGGAGTCTCGGCAATCAGCCCCAGCATTTT
V: TRBV2; size: NA; J: TRBJ2-5; D: TRBD2; CDR3: CASSELGLAQETQYF; DNA: TGTGCCAGCAGTGAATTGGGACTAGCCCAAGAGACCCAGTACTTC
V: TRBV4-2; size: NA; J: TRBJ2-2; D: NA; CDR3: CASSHPTGGWTGELFF; DNA: TGTGCCAGCAGCCACCCAACCGGGGGTTGGACCGGGGAGCTGTTTTTT
V: TRBV7-2; size: NA; J: TRBJ2-5; D: TRBD2; CDR3: CASSFSGGAVGETQYF; DNA: TGTGCCAGCAGCTTTAGCGGGGGGGCTGTTGGTGAGACCCAGTACTTC
V: TRBV29-1; size: once; J: TRBJ1-2; D: NA; CDR3: CSVEFSYYGYTF; DNA: TGCAGCGTTGAATTCAGTTACTATGGCTACACCTTC
V: TRBV6-1; size: NA; J: TRBJ2-2; D: TRBD2; CDR3: CASSEGGATGELFF; DNA: TGTGCCAGCAGTGAGGGAGGGGCCACCGGGGAGCTGTTTTTT
V: TRBV4-1; size: NA; J: TRBJ2-3; D: NA; CDR3: CASSQDGGAGLGTDTQYF; DNA: TGCGCCAGCAGCCAAGATGGGGGAGCGGGTCTCGGGACAGATACGCAGTATTTT
V: TRBV5-1; size: NA; J: TRBJ1-2; D: TRBD1; CDR3: CASLPFGRGIYGYTF; DNA: TGCGCCAGCCTCCCTTTTGGCAGGGGGATCTATGGCTACACCTTC
V: TRBV5-5; size: NA; J: TRBJ2-5; D: TRBD1; CDR3: CASRKEWTGETQYF; DNA: TGTGCCAGCAGAAAAGAGTGGACAGGAGAGACCCAGTACTTC
V: TRBV7-9; size: once; J: TRBJ2-7; D: TRBD1; CDR3: CASSGGQAPYEQYF; DNA: TGTGCCAGCAGTGGGGGACAGGCTCCCTACGAGCAGTACTTC
V: TRBV2; size: NA; J: TRBJ2-4; D: NA; CDR3: CASRGSSAKNIQYF; DNA: TGTGCCAGCAGAGGCTCCTCTGCCAAAAACATTCAGTACTTC
V: TRBV29-1; size: NA; J: TRBJ1-1; D: NA; CDR3: CSVSKGTWGEAFF; DNA: TGCAGCGTTTCTAAGGGGACTTGGGGTGAAGCTTTCTTT
V: TRBV28; size: NA; J: TRBJ2-2; D: TRBD1; CDR3: CASVKGAGTGELFF; DNA: TGTGCCAGCGTTAAGGGGGCCGGGACCGGGGAGCTGTTTTTT
V: TRBV7-8; size: NA; J: TRBJ2-5; D: TRBD2; CDR3: CASSKGLAGEGKETQYF; DNA: TGTGCCAGCAGCAAGGGACTAGCGGGAGAAGGGAAGGAGACCCAGTACTTC
V: TRBV18; size: NA; J: TRBJ2-1; D: NA; CDR3: CASSRPLGEQFF; DNA: TGTGCCAGCTCACGCCCTCTTGGAGAGCAGTTCTTC
V: TRBV5-1; size: NA; J: TRBJ1-4; D: NA; CDR3: CASSLSTTNEKLFF; DNA: TGCGCCAGCAGCTTGTCTACAACTAATGAAAAACTGTTTTTT